This TCR beta chain was retrieved from a study of shared clonotypes between healthy human individuals. Study overall: Two female and a few male donors aged 18 to 49 were enrolled.

The ends lost 8 bases at V and 4 bases at J; junction bases unmatched: 7. Germline V CDR1 and CDR2: ENHRY, SYGVKD. The CDR3 sequence is 14 residues long. In regard to this clone: Its cognate antigen is unknown.

Over several immunoSEQ plates, each subset's genomic DNA was distributed in even portions. TCRdb's copy holds only in-frame clones and misses some; the assay was immunoSEQ multiplex PCR. The sample records some 2.4 million clones, approximately 94% being singletons. Study-level points and caveats: When compared with the clonotypes that were shared by all four sorted-subset donors, the non-shared clonotypes turned out to have lower generation probabilities.

The clonotype comes from a young man in good health. Some clones in this sample may be carry-over from other donors' samples. Sequenced sample: naive CD4+ T cells from PBMCs. Specified subset: CD45RA+ positively selected. V usage is TRBV10-3 and J usage is TRBJ1-2, with 10 bases aligning to TRBD1. CDR3 nucleotides: TGTGCCATCCTGGCGGGACAGGGGATCTATGGCTACACCTTC. Encoded protein: CAILAGQGIYGYTF.